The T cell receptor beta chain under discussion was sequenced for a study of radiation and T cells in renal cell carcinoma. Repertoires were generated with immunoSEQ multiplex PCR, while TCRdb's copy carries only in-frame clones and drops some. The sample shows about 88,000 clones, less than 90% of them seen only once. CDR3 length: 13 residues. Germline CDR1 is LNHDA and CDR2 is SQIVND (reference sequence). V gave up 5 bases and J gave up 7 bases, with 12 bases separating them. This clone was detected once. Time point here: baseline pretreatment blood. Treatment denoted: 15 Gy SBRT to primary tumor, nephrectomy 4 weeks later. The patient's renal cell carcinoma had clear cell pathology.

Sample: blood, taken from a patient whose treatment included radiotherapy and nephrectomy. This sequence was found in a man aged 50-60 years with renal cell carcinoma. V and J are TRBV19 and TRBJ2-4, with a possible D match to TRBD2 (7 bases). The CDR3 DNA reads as TGTGCCAGTAGTCCGGAGGGGGGGAACATTCAGTACTTC. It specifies CASSPEGGNIQYF.